The entry that follows covers one T cell receptor beta chain sequence. Clones were read by immunoSEQ multiplex PCR, and TCRdb kept only the in-frame ones, dropping some. The sample holds around 320,000 clones, just over 85% seen once. The data were taken from a study of Ad26.COV2.S vaccination and SARS-CoV-2 variants. Treatment defined: about 20 received Ad26.COV2.S at low or high dose, single or two shots; 5 received placebo; per-sample allocation not given. It was on day 63 after the first vaccine or placebo injection that samples were taken. The CDR3 is made up of 14 amino acids. Looked up from germline, CDR1 is SGHNT and CDR2 is YENEEA. With 5 bases removed from V and 1 base from J, the gap between germline ends came to 9 bases.

The sample in question was peripheral blood, obtained in a trial of Ad26.COV2.S vaccine versus placebo. This sequence was found in a person aged 18-65 years who received the Ad26.COV2.S COVID-19 vaccine or a placebo. This chain links TRBV11-3 with TRBJ2-1, with a weak D call TRBD2 (6 bases). In DNA form, the CDR3 reads TGTGCCAGCAGCCCCGGGGGATCCTACAATGAGCAGTTCTTC. Protein product: CASSPGGSYNEQFF.